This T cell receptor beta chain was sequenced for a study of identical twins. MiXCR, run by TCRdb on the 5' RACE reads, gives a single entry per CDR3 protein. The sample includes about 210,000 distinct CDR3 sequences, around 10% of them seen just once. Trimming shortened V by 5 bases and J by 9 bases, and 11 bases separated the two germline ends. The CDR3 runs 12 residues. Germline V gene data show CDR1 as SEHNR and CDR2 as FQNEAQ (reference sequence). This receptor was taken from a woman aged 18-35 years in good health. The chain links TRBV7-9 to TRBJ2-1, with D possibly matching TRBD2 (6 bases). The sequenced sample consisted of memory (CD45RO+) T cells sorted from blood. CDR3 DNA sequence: TGTGCCAGCAGCCGGTTAGCGGCTGAGCAGTTCTTC. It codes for CASSRLAAEQFF.